The clone carrying this T cell receptor beta chain has just a few counts. Antigen unknown. These data are taken from a study of response to subunit inactivated influenza vaccine. Whole-study findings and limits: Each seasonal flu vaccination may recruit only limited new T cells, authors suggested.

Using its own MiXCR run on the RT-PCR reads, TCRdb lists one record per CDR3 protein. In the table there are about 480,000 distinct CDR3 sequences, 25% of which are singletons. This TCR came from a man aged 50 to 59 who received an inactivated influenza vaccine. The sample here was CD4+ T cells sorted from PBMCs, taken 5 days after vaccination.

CDR3 bases: TGTGCCAGCAGTCTAGCGGGAGGGCCCTACGGGGAGCTGTTTTTT. It codes for CASSLAGGPYGELFF. The chain recombines TRBV28 with TRBJ2-2, with TRBD2 matching over 12 bases. Losses at the gene ends were 5 bases for V and 7 bases for J; bases not matched to a gene: 5. Germline values: CDR1 MDHEN, CDR2 SYDVKM. The CDR3 extends over 15 amino acids.